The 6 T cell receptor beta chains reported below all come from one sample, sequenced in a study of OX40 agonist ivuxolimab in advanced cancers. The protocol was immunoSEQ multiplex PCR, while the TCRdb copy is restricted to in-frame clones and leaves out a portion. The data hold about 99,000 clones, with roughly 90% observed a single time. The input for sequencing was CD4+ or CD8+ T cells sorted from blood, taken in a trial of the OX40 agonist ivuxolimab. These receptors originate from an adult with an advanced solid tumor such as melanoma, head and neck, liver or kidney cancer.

DNA for the CDR3: TGTGCCAGCAGGAAGAGGGAGCTGAACACCGGGGAGCTGTTTTTT. Its protein is CASRKRELNTGELFF. The chain is built from TRBV2 and TRBJ2-2; a weak D match, TRBD2 (5 bases). The length of the CDR3 is 15 residues. The V gene's germline CDR1 is SNHLY and CDR2 FYNNEI. V lost 6 bases and J 1 base, leaving 12 bases between the germline ends.

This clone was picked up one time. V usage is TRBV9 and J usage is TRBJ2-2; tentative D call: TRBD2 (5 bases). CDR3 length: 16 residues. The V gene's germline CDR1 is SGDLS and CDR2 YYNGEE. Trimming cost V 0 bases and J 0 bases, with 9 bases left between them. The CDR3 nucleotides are TGTGCCAGCAGCGTAGGGCTAGCTTCGAACACCGGGGAGCTGTTTTTT. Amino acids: CASSVGLASNTGELFF. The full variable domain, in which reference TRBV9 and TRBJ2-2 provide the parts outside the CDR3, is DSGVTQTPKHLITATGQRVTLRCSPRSGDLSVYWYQQSLDQGLQFLIQYYNGEERAKGNILERFSAQQFPDLHSELNLSSLELGDSALYFCASSVGLASNTGELFFGEGSRLTVL.

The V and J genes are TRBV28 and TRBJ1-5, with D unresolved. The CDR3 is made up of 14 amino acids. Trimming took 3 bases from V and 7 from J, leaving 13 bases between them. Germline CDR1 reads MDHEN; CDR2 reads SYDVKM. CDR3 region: CASSFASFGQPQHF. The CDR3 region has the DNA TGTGCCAGCAGTTTCGCGTCTTTTGGGCAGCCCCAGCATTTT.

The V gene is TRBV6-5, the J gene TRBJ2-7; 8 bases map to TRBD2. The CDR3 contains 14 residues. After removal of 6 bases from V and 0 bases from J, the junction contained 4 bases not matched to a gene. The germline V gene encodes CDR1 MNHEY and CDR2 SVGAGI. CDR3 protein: CASSESGSSYEQYF. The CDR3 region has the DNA TGTGCCAGCAGCGAAAGCGGGAGCTCCTACGAGCAGTACTTC.

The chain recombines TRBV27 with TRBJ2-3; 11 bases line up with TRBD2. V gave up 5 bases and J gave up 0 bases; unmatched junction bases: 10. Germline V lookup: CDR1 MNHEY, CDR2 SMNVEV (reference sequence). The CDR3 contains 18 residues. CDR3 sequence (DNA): TGTGCCAGCAGTGGGCGCCTAGCGGGAGGATCTAGCACAGATACGCAGTATTTT. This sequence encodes CASSGRLAGGSSTDTQYF.

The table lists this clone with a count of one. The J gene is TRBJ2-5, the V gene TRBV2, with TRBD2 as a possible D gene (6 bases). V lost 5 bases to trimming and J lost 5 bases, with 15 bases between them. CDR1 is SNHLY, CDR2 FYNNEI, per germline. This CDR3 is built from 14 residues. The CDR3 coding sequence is TGTGCCAGCAGTTCACCGGGAGCCCAGGAGACCCAGTACTTC. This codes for CASSSPGAQETQYF.